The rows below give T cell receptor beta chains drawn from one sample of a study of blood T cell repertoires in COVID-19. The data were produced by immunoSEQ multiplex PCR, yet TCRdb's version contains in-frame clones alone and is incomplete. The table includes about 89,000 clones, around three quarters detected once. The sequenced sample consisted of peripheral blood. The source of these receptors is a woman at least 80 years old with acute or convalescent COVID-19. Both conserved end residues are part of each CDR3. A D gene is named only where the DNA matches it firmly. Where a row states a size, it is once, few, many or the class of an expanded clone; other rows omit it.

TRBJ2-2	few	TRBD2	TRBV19	TGTGCCAGTAGTAGTCTAGCGGGAGGGCCCGGGGAGCTGTTTTTT	CASSSLAGGPGELFF
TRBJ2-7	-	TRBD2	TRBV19	TGTGCCAGTAGTAACGCCATTAGCGGGAGAAGCAACGAGCAGTACTTC	CASSNAISGRSNEQYF
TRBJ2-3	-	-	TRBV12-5	TGTGCTAGTGGTCCCTACACAGATACGCAGTATTTT	CASGPYTDTQYF
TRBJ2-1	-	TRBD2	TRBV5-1	TGCGCCAGCAGCGCCGGACTAGCAACCTACAATGAGCAGTTCTTC	CASSAGLATYNEQFF
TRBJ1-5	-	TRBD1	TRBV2	TGTGCCAGCACCCTATTCGGGACAGGGGGCAATCAGCCCCAGCATTTT	CASTLFGTGGNQPQHF
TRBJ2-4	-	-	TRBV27	TGTGCCAGCAGCTCGTGGGCAACCAAAAACATTCAGTACTTC	CASSSWATKNIQYF
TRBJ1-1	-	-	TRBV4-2	TGTGCCAGCAGCCAAGAGGTCAGGGCCTCTGAAGCTTTCTTT	CASSQEVRASEAFF
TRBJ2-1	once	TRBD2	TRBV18	TGTGCCAGCTCACCACTAGAAGCGGGGGGGCGCAATGAGCAGTTCTTC	CASSPLEAGGRNEQFF
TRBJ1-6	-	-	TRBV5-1	TGCGCCAGCAGCCAAACAGGGAGTCCACCCCTCCACTTT	CASSQTGSPPLHF
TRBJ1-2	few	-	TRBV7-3	TGTGCCAGCAGCCCCGACAGGAACTATGGCTACACCTTC	CASSPDRNYGYTF
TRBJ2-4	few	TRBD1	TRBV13	TGTGCCAGCAGCTTAGGATACAGGGGGAACGGTAACATTCAGTACTTC	CASSLGYRGNGNIQYF
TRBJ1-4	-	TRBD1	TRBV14	TGTGCCAGCAGCCGAACCGGGACAGGGGATGGAAAACTGTTTTTT	CASSRTGTGDGKLFF
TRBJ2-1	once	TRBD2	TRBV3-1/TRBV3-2	TGTGCCAGCAGCCTGGGGACTAGCTCCTACAATGAGCAGTTCTTC	CASSLGTSSYNEQFF
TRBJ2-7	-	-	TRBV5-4	TGTGCCAGCAGCTTGACTCACCCTGCGGCCGAGCAGTACTTC	CASSLTHPAAEQYF
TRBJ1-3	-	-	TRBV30	TGTGCCTGGAGTAAACAGGGACCTGGAAACACCATATATTTT	CAWSKQGPGNTIYF
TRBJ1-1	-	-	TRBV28	TGTGCCAGCGGACTGGCTAGGGAAGCTTTCTTT	CASGLAREAFF
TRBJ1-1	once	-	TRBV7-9	TGTGCCAGCAGCCGCGCGGGGGTGAACACTGAAGCTTTCTTT	CASSRAGVNTEAFF
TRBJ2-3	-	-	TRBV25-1	TGTGCCAGCAGTGAAAGTATCGGAACCAACAGAAGGGATACGCAGTATTTT	CASSESIGTNRRDTQYF
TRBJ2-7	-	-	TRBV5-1	TGCGCCAGCACCACCGGCGGGGTGCAGTACTTC	CASTTGGVQYF
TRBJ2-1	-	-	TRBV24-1	TGTGCCACCAGTGATCCGAATAGCGGAAAATACAATGAGCAGTTCTTC	CATSDPNSGKYNEQFF
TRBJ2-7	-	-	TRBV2	TGTGCCAGCAGTGAGCTTGCAGGGCACTCCTACGAGCAGTACTTC	CASSELAGHSYEQYF
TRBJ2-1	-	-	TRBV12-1	TGTGCCAGCAGCATCCAGCGGGAGGATGGCAATGAGCAGTTCTTC	CASSIQREDGNEQFF
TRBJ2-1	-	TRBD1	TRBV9	TGTGCCAGCAGCGCCAGGGGGCTAATGTACAATGAGCAGTTCTTC	CASSARGLMYNEQFF
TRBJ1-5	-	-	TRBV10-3	TGTGCCATCAGTGAGTCAATCGTGGAGAATCAGCCCCAGCATTTT	CAISESIVENQPQHF
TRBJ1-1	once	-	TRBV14	TGTGCCAGCAGCCAAGATCCCCCGGGTTCGGCTGAAGCTTTCTTT	CASSQDPPGSAEAFF
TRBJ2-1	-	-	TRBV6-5	TGTGCCAGCAGTTACTCGAAAGGACACCCTGGGAATGAGCAGTTCTTC	CASSYSKGHPGNEQFF
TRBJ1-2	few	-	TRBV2	TGTGCCAGCAGGATACAGGGTGGAAGCTATGGCTACACCTTC	CASRIQGGSYGYTF
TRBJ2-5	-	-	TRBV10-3	TGTGCCATCAGTGAATTGGAGTGGGAGACCCAGTACTTC	CAISELEWETQYF
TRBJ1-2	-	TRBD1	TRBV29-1	TGCAGCGTTAGGACAGGGGTCTATGGCTACACCTTC	CSVRTGVYGYTF
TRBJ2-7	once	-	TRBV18	TGTGCCAGCTCACCACTGGCGGAAGAGCAGTACTTC	CASSPLAEEQYF
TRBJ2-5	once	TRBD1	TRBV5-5	TGTGCCAGCAGCTTGGAGGGACAGGGGTTATGGGAATACCAAGAGACCCAGTACTTC	CASSLEGQGLWEYQETQYF
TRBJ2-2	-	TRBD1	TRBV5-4	TGTGCCAGCAGCTTGGTGGGACAGGGGGAATCTCTGAGAAGCACCGGGGAGCTGTTTTTT	CASSLVGQGESLRSTGELFF
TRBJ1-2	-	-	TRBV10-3	TGTGCCATCCGCCACGGGGTATCGGGTGACTATGGCTACACCTTC	CAIRHGVSGDYGYTF
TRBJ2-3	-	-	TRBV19	TGTGCCAGTAACGACAGGTTAGGCGGCACAGATACGCAGTATTTT	CASNDRLGGTDTQYF
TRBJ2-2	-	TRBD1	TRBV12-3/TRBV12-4	TGTGCCAGTGGGACAGGGGCCGGGGAGCTGTTTTTT	CASGTGAGELFF
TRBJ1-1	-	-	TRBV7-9	TGTGCCAGCAGCCAGGGACTCCAGAACACTGAAGCTTTCTTT	CASSQGLQNTEAFF
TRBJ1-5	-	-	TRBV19	TGTGCCAGTAGTCTCGACATACACCAGCCCCAGCATTTT	CASSLDIHQPQHF
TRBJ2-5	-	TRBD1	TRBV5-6	TGTGCCAGCAGCTTTATAGGGACAGCCTACGAAGAGACCCAGTACTTC	CASSFIGTAYEETQYF
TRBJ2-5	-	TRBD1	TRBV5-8	TGTGCCAGCAGCTTGGCAACCGGGACAGGGGGCGCGGTAGAGACCCAGTACTTC	CASSLATGTGGAVETQYF
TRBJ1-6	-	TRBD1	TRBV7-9	TGTGCCAGCAGCTGGGACAGCAATTCACCCCTCCACTTT	CASSWDSNSPLHF
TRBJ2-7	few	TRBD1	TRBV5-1	TGCGCCAGCGGGACAGGGGGCTCATACGAGCAGTACTTC	CASGTGGSYEQYF
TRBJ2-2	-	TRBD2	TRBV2	TGTGCCAGCAGTGTGTCTAGCGGGACGAACACCGGGGAGCTGTTTTTT	CASSVSSGTNTGELFF
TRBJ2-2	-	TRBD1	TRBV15	TGTGCCACCAGCAGAGAAGGGACAGGGTGGCGTGCGAACACCGGGGAGCTGTTTTTT	CATSREGTGWRANTGELFF
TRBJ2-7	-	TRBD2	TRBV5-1	TGCGCCAGCAGCCGCCCGGGACTAGCGGATAGCTCCTACGAGCAGTACTTC	CASSRPGLADSSYEQYF
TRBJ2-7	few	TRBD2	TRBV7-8	TGTGCCAGCAGCTTGTCCGGGACTAGTGGGTGGTCCTACGAGCAGTACTTC	CASSLSGTSGWSYEQYF
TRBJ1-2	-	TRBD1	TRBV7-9	TGTGCCAGCACCCTTGGGACAGGGGGAGTAGGCTACACCTTC	CASTLGTGGVGYTF
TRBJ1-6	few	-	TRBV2	TGTGCCAGCATTGGAATAGTAACAGTAAATAATTCACCCCTCCACTTT	CASIGIVTVNNSPLHF
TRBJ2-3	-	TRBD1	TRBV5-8	TGTGCCAGCAGCCCTACAGGGGGCAGGTCAGATACGCAGTATTTT	CASSPTGGRSDTQYF
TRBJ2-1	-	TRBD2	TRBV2	TGTGCCAGCAGTGAGGGGACTAGCAGATACAATGAGCAGTTCTTC	CASSEGTSRYNEQFF
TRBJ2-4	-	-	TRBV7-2	TGTGCCAGCAGCCCAGGGGAGGGTAACTTGGCCAAAAACATTCAGTACTTC	CASSPGEGNLAKNIQYF
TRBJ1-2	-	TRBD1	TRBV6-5	TGTGCCAGCAGTTACACCCGCGGGACAGGGTACGGCTACACCTTC	CASSYTRGTGYGYTF
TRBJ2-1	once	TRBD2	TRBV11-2	TGTGCCAGCAGCCCGCGGGGACTAGCGGGGAATGAGCAGTTCTTC	CASSPRGLAGNEQFF
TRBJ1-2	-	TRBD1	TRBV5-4	TGTGCCAGCAGCGCCTTCCCGGGGGCCGGGACAGGGGGCCTTGGCTACACCTTC	CASSAFPGAGTGGLGYTF